The next 21 T cell receptor beta chains were all read from a single sample in a study of T cell responses to AZD1222 COVID-19 vaccine. Libraries were prepared by immunoSEQ multiplex PCR; TCRdb keeps only in-frame clonotypes and omits some of them. The table has some 120,000 clones, 65% to 90% seen once. The sample consisted of peripheral blood, taken 28 days after the second AZD1222 dose. These receptors all stem from an adult who received the AZD1222 COVID-19 vaccine.

The gene calls are TRBV6-5 and TRBJ1-2; tentative D call: TRBD1 (6 bases). V shed 7 bases and J shed 3 bases, with 15 bases lying between them. There are 14 residues in the CDR3. Germline CDR1 is MNHEY and CDR2 is SVGAGI. This CDR3 is CASNPPGADYGYTF. DNA of the CDR3: TGTGCCAGCAACCCCCCGGGGGCAGACTATGGCTACACCTTC.

The J gene is TRBJ2-5, the V gene TRBV23-1; 7 bases fit TRBD2. TRBV23-1 is an ORF; its function is uncertain. This CDR3 contains 19 residues. J was trimmed by 3 bases and V by 3 bases; bases with no gene match: 19. The CDR3 reads CASSHQAGWGGRRKETQYF. Written as DNA, the CDR3 is TGCGCCAGCAGTCACCAGGCAGGGTGGGGGGGTCGTCGAAAAGAGACCCAGTACTTC.

Only one count was recorded for this clone. V is TRBV4-3 and J is TRBJ2-1, with D perhaps given as TRBD1 or TRBD2 (6 bases each). V dropped 1 base and J dropped 3 bases, with 10 bases sitting between them. The CDR3 is 15 residues long. In germline, CDR1 is LGHNA, CDR2 YSLEER. Here the CDR3 DNA reads TGCGCCAGCAGCCAAGGGAGGGGGAACTACAATGAGCAGTTCTTC. Residues: CASSQGRGNYNEQFF.

The genes are TRBV28 and TRBJ1-1; the match to TRBD1 covers 7 bases. Germline loops: CDR1 MDHEN, CDR2 SYDVKM. The CDR3 is 17 amino acids. Trimming took 3 bases from V and 4 from J; bases not matched to a gene: 14. CDR3 in amino acids: CASSLPPGQARGTEAFF. For the CDR3, the DNA is TGTGCCAGCAGTTTGCCCCCTGGACAGGCGAGGGGCACTGAAGCTTTCTTT.

The V gene is TRBV3-1 (or the pseudogene TRBV3-2), the J gene TRBJ1-1; 7 bases are shared with TRBD1. Germline-derived CDR1 and CDR2 are LGHDT and YNNKEL (reference sequence). Germline trimming cut 2 bases from V and 4 bases from J; bases unmatched to any gene: 7. The CDR3 totals 15 residues. As DNA, the CDR3 is TGTGCCAGCAGCCAACAGACAGGGTGGGGCACTGAAGCTTTCTTT. This translates into CASSQQTGWGTEAFF.

This chain links TRBV27 with TRBJ1-1; a possible D gene is TRBD1 (6 bases). Per the germline V gene, CDR1 is MNHEY and CDR2 is SMNVEV (reference sequence). V was shortened by 8 bases and J by 4 bases, with 11 bases between the two germline ends. The CDR3 is made up of 12 amino acids. CDR3 loop: CASWGQGTEAFF. As DNA, the CDR3 is TGTGCCAGCTGGGGGCAGGGCACTGAAGCTTTCTTT.

This chain links TRBV4-3 with TRBJ1-2; perhaps TRBD1 as D (5 bases). CDR1 is LGHNA, CDR2 YSLEER, per germline. V was shortened by 1 base and J by 4 bases, with 19 bases between the two germline ends. The CDR3 runs to 17 residues. DNA for the CDR3: TGCGCCAGCAGCCAAGCCAGGGTTTCCTCCTCCATCTATGGCTACACCTTC. It is translated as CASSQARVSSSIYGYTF.

This clone was counted only a few times. The chain couples TRBV6-2 or TRBV6-3 to TRBJ2-7; 7 bases match TRBD1. Losses at the gene ends were 4 bases for V and 4 bases for J; bases not matched to a gene: 1. The CDR3 contains 12 residues. In germline, CDR1 is MNHEY, CDR2 SVGEGT. As DNA, the CDR3 is TGTGCCAGCAGTTGGACAGGTTACGAGCAGTACTTC. It specifies CASSWTGYEQYF.

The chain carries TRBV5-6 and TRBJ1-2; D unresolved. V was shortened by 0 bases and J by 2 bases, with 8 bases between the two germline ends. The CDR3 spans 14 residues. Germline V gives CDR1 SGHDT, CDR2 YYEEEE. CDR3 region: CASSLGQDNYGYTF. The CDR3 nucleotides are TGTGCCAGCAGCTTGGGGCAGGACAACTATGGCTACACCTTC.

Concerning this clone itself: Distinct nucleotide sequences in the sample also encode this CDR3. This chain uses TRBV6-5 with TRBJ1-1; the D is unclear. With 3 bases removed from V and 4 bases from J, the gap between germline ends came to 9 bases. Germline assignment: CDR1 MNHEY and CDR2 SVGAGI. The CDR3 has 13 amino acids. This CDR3 is CASSYSRGTEAFF. CDR3 DNA: TGTGCCAGCAGTTATTCGAGAGGCACTGAAGCTTTCTTT.

V is TRBV5-1 and J is TRBJ1-1; possibly TRBD1 for D (5 bases). Trimming shortened V by 6 bases and J by 7 bases, and 13 bases separated the two germline ends. The germline V gene has CDR1 SGHRS and CDR2 YFSETQ. This CDR3 spans 12 amino acids. CDR3 region: CASTLAGGEAFF. The CDR3, as DNA: TGCGCCAGCACCCTGGCGGGGGGTGAAGCTTTCTTT.

The chain employs TRBV6-5 and TRBJ1-1, with TRBD1 matching over 9 bases. Germline-derived CDR1 and CDR2 are MNHEY and SVGAGI. V dropped 7 bases and J dropped 2; count of bases not matched to a gene: 8. This CDR3 is built from 15 residues. This CDR3 reads CASMASGQGNTEAFF. The CDR3 nucleotides read TGTGCCAGCATGGCTTCGGGACAGGGAAACACTGAAGCTTTCTTT.

This chain links TRBV30 with TRBJ1-6, with 10 bases that match TRBD1. The CDR3 spans 15 residues. V trimming: 4 bases; J trimming: 6 bases; junction bases outside the gene matches: 6. Germline V gene sequence: CDR1 GTSNPN, CDR2 SVGIG (reference sequence). CDR3 sequence: CAWTRTGGSNSPLHF. CDR3 coding DNA: TGTGCCTGGACGAGGACAGGGGGAAGTAATTCACCCCTCCACTTT.

The rearrangement links TRBV19 to TRBJ1-2; perhaps TRBD1 as D (6 bases). The CDR3 is 14 amino acids. The V end lost 3 bases, the J end lost 5 bases, and 13 bases lay between the germline ends. Germline CDR1 LNHDA, CDR2 SQIVND (reference sequence). The CDR3 reads CASSIWTARYGYTF. The CDR3 coding sequence is TGTGCCAGTAGTATTTGGACAGCCAGATATGGCTACACCTTC.

Here the CDR3 reads CASSRPDRRSYEQYF. The CDR3 bases are TGTGCCAGCAGCCGCCCAGACCGACGGTCCTACGAGCAGTACTTC. V usage is TRBV7-2 and J usage is TRBJ2-7; no reliable D call. CDR1 SGHTA and CDR2 FQGNSA come from the germline V gene. This CDR3 has 15 amino acids. V lost 5 bases and J lost 1, with 15 bases in between. Using reference TRBV7-2 and TRBJ2-7 for the parts outside the CDR3, the full variable domain is GAGVSQSPSNKVTEKGKDVELRCDPISGHTALYWYRQSLGQGLEFLIYFQGNSAPDKSGLPSDRFSAERTGGSVSTLTIQRTQQEDSAVYLCASSRPDRRSYEQYFGPGTRLTVT.

In its sample, this clone ranks as large. The chain uses TRBV19 and TRBJ1-5; the D gene is possibly TRBD1 (6 bases). CDR3 length: 14 residues. The germline V and J ends were trimmed by 1 base and 4 bases, with 8 bases remaining between them. The germline CDR1 and CDR2 sequences are LNHDA and SQIVND (reference sequence). CDR3 sequence reads: CASSIAGENQPQHF. The DNA for the CDR3 is TGTGCCAGTAGTATAGCAGGGGAAAATCAGCCCCAGCATTTT. The whole variable domain, remainder taken from reference TRBV19 and TRBJ1-5, is DGGITQSPKYLFRKEGQNVTLSCEQNLNHDAMYWYRQDPGQGLRLIYYSQIVNDFQKGDIAEGYSVSREKKESFPLTVTSAQKNPTAFYLCASSIAGENQPQHFGDGTRLSIL.

The rearrangement joins TRBV5-4 to TRBJ2-3, with 7 bases fitting TRBD1. This CDR3 is 16 amino acids long. The germline V gene encodes CDR1 SGHNT and CDR2 YYREEE (reference sequence). J was trimmed by 3 bases and V by 4 bases; bases with no gene match: 11. The DNA of the CDR3 is TGTGCCAGCAGCCGGAAAAGGGGGCCCGGGACAGATACGCAGTATTTT. It codes for CASSRKRGPGTDTQYF.

This sequence joins TRBV28 and TRBJ1-1; no clear D gene. The CDR3 sequence is 15 residues long. Germline V CDR1 and CDR2: MDHEN, SYDVKM. Trimming removed 3 bases from V and 1 base from J, with 12 bases in between. The CDR3 is CASSLPGLGNTEAFF. For the CDR3, the DNA is TGTGCCAGCAGTTTGCCGGGCCTAGGGAACACTGAAGCTTTCTTT.

This chain joins TRBV4-1 and TRBJ1-2, with D maybe TRBD1 (6 bases). Deletions cut 6 bases from V and 2 bases from J, with 13 bases between. Germline V CDR1 and CDR2: MGHRA, YSYEKL. This CDR3 is 14 amino acids long. CDR3 protein: CASSYRDTNYGYTF. CDR3 nucleotide sequence: TGCGCCAGCAGTTACCGGGACACCAACTATGGCTACACCTTC.

The V call is TRBV19, the J call TRBJ1-1, with a possible D match to TRBD1 (5 bases). Trimming pared 6 bases from V and 2 bases from J, leaving 19 bases between. Germline V gene lookup returns CDR1 LNHDA and CDR2 SQIVND (reference sequence). This CDR3 region has 16 residues. CDR3 protein: CASSPDRDGRNTEAFF. For the CDR3, the DNA is TGTGCCAGTAGCCCGGACCGGGACGGACGAAACACTGAAGCTTTCTTT.

This chain connects TRBV7-9 to TRBJ2-7; D not resolved. Germline V gene data show CDR1 as SEHNR and CDR2 as FQNEAQ (reference sequence). V was pared by 4 bases and J by 5 bases, with 9 bases between. The CDR3 consists of 12 residues. The CDR3 loop reads CASSYFVDEQYF. The CDR3 DNA sequence: TGTGCCAGCAGCTACTTTGTAGACGAGCAGTACTTC. Variable domain in full (rest from reference TRBV7-9 and TRBJ2-7): DTGVSQNPRHKITKRGQNVTFRCDPISEHNRLYWYRQTLGQGPEFLTYFQNEAQLEKSRLLSDRFSAERPKGSFSTLEIQRTEQGDSAMYLCASSYFVDEQYFGPGTRLTVT.